Listed below are T cell receptor beta chains from one sample, sequenced in a study of shared clonotypes between healthy human individuals. Assay used: immunoSEQ multiplex PCR; TCRdb lists only in-frame clones, some missing. The table shows 450,000 to 600,000 clones, with about four fifths occurring only once. Source material: PBMCs. These receptors were collected from a woman in her thirties or forties in good health. Some clones in this sample may be carry-over from other donors' samples. Each CDR3 is given with its conserved first and last residue. The order of the fields is J gene, V gene, clone size, D gene, CDR3 protein, CDR3 DNA. The D gene is left open where the match is weak. Only part of the rows carry a size: once, few, many, or a class if the clone is expanded.

j_gene: TRBJ2-5
v_gene: TRBV30
abundance: -
d_gene: TRBD2
CDR3aa: CASSGTSGLQETQYF
CDR3nt: TGTGCCTCCTCCGGGACTAGCGGCCTACAAGAGACCCAGTACTTC

j_gene: TRBJ2-1
v_gene: TRBV2
abundance: -
d_gene: TRBD1
CDR3aa: CAGAGTVYNEQFF
CDR3nt: TGTGCCGGAGCCGGGACAGTCTACAATGAGCAGTTCTTC

j_gene: TRBJ2-1
v_gene: TRBV5-1
abundance: -
d_gene: TRBD2
CDR3aa: CASSGLAGARSEQFF
CDR3nt: TGCGCCAGCAGCGGATTAGCGGGAGCGAGGAGTGAGCAGTTCTTC

j_gene: TRBJ2-7
v_gene: TRBV11-2
abundance: -
d_gene: -
CDR3aa: CASSLGGGSVSYEQYF
CDR3nt: TGTGCCAGCAGCTTAGGGGGAGGTTCAGTATCCTACGAGCAGTACTTC

j_gene: TRBJ2-1
v_gene: TRBV27
abundance: -
d_gene: -
CDR3aa: CASSLYSPKRTSQFF
CDR3nt: TGTGCCAGCAGTTTATATAGCCCAAAAAGAACGTCCCAGTTCTTC

j_gene: TRBJ2-1
v_gene: TRBV27
abundance: -
d_gene: TRBD2
CDR3aa: CASSFWEGSYNEQFF
CDR3nt: TGTGCCAGCAGTTTCTGGGAGGGCTCCTACAATGAGCAGTTCTTC

j_gene: TRBJ1-2
v_gene: TRBV19
abundance: -
d_gene: -
CDR3aa: CASSLSGPSYGYTF
CDR3nt: TGTGCCAGTAGTCTCTCGGGACCTTCCTATGGCTACACCTTC

j_gene: TRBJ2-2
v_gene: TRBV27
abundance: -
d_gene: TRBD2
CDR3aa: CASSRGLAGGPVGELFF
CDR3nt: TGTGCCAGCAGCCGGGGACTAGCGGGAGGGCCTGTCGGGGAGCTATTTTTT

j_gene: TRBJ1-1
v_gene: TRBV28
abundance: -
d_gene: -
CDR3aa: CASRDSRNTEAFF
CDR3nt: TGTGCCAGCAGGGACAGTCGGAACACTGAAGCTTTCTTT

j_gene: TRBJ2-1
v_gene: TRBV9
abundance: -
d_gene: -
CDR3aa: CASSHNPYNEQFF
CDR3nt: TGTGCCAGCAGCCATAATCCATACAATGAGCAGTTCTTC

j_gene: TRBJ2-1
v_gene: TRBV5-4
abundance: few
d_gene: TRBD2
CDR3aa: CASSRATSGTYNEQFF
CDR3nt: TGTGCCAGCAGCAGGGCTACTAGCGGGACCTACAATGAGCAGTTCTTC

j_gene: TRBJ2-3
v_gene: TRBV19
abundance: -
d_gene: TRBD2
CDR3aa: CASPLGLAGGHSTDTQYF
CDR3nt: TGTGCCAGTCCCCTAGGACTAGCGGGAGGGCATAGCACAGATACGCAGTATTTT

j_gene: TRBJ2-7
v_gene: TRBV7-2
abundance: -
d_gene: -
CDR3aa: CASSQDSPIPYEQYF
CDR3nt: TGTGCCAGCAGCCAGGACTCTCCCATTCCCTACGAGCAGTACTTC